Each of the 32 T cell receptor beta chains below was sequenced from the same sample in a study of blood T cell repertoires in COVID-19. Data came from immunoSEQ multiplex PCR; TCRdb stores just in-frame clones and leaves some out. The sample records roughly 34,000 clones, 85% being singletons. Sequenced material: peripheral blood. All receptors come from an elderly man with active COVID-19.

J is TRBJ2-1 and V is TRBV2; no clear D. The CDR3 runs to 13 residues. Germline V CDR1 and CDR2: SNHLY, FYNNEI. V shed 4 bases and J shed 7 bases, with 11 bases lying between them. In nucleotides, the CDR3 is TGTGCCAGCAGTGGATGGGCTTGGAATGAGCAGTTCTTC. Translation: CASSGWAWNEQFF.

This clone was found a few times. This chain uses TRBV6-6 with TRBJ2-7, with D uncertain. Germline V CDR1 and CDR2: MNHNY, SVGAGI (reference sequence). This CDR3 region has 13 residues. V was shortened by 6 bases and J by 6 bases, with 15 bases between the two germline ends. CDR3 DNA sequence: TGTGCCAGCAGCCCCAACGGTCCAAGCGAGCAGTACTTC. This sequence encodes CASSPNGPSEQYF.

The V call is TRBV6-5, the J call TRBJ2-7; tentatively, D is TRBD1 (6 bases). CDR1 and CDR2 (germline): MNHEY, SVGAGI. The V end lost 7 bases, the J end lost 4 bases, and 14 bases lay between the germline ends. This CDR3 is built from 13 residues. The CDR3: CASTPTGLYEQYF. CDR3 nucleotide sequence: TGTGCCAGCACGCCGACAGGATTGTACGAGCAGTACTTC.

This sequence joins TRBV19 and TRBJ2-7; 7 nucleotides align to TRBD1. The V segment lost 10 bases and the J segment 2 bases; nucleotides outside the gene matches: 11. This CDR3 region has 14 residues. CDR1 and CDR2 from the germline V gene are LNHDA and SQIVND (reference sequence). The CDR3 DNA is TGTGCCATCGGGACAGATCCTACCCCCTACGAGCAGTACTTC. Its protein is CAIGTDPTPYEQYF. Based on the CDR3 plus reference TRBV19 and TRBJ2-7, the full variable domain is DGGITQSPKYLFRKEGQNVTLSCEQNLNHDAMYWYRQDPGQGLRLIYYSQIVNDFQKGDIAEGYSVSREKKESFPLTVTSAQKNPTAFYLCAIGTDPTPYEQYFGPGTRLTVT.

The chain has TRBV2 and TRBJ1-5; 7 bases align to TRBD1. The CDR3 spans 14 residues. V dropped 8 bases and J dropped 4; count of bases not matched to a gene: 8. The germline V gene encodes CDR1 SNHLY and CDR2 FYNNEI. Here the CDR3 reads CASGLQGRNQPQHF. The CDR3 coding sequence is TGTGCCAGCGGCCTACAGGGGCGGAATCAGCCCCAGCATTTT.

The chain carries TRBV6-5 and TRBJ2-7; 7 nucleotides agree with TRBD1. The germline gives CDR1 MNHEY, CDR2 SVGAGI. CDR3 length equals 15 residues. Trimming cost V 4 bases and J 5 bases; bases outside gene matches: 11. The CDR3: CASSSIRGLGDEQYF. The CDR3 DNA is TGTGCCAGCAGTTCCATAAGGGGGCTAGGCGACGAGCAGTACTTC.

CDR3 DNA: TGTGCCAGCAGTTACTCGGGGGGGCCTCAGTTCTTC. Translation: CASSYSGGPQFF. V usage is TRBV6-5 and J usage is TRBJ2-1; D is possibly TRBD2 (7 bases). Looked up from germline, CDR1 is MNHEY and CDR2 is SVGAGI. The CDR3 spans 12 residues. The V end lost 0 bases, the J end lost 13 bases, and 10 bases lay between the germline ends.

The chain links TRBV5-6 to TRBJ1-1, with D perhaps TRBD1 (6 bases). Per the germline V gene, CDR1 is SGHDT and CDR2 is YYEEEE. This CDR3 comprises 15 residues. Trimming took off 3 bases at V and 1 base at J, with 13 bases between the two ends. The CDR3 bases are TGTGCCAGCAGCTGGACCCCGGGACAGAACACTGAAGCTTTCTTT. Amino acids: CASSWTPGQNTEAFF.

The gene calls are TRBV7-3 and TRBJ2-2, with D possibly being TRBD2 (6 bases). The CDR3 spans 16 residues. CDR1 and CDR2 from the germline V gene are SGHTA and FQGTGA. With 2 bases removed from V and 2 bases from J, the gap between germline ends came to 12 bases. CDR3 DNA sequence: TGTGCCAGCAGCTTATATGGGGGGTCAAACACCGGGGAGCTGTTTTTT. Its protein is CASSLYGGSNTGELFF.

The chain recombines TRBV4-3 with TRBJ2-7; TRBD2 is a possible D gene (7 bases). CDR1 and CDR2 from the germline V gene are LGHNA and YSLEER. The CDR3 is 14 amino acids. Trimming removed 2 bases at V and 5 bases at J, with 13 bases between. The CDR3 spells CASSQHGEGDEQYF. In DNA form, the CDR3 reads TGCGCCAGCAGCCAACACGGGGAGGGGGACGAGCAGTACTTC.

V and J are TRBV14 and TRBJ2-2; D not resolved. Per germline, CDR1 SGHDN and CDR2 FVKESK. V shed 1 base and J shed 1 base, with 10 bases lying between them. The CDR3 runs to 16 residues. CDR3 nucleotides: TGTGCCAGCAGCCAAGTCCGTCCCGGGAACACCGGGGAGCTGTTTTTT. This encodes CASSQVRPGNTGELFF.

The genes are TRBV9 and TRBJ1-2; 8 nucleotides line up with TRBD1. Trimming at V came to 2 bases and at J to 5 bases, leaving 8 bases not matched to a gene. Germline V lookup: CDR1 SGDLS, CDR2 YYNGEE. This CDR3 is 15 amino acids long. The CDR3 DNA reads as TGTGCCAGCAGCGTGGCACAGGGGGGAATTTATGGCTACACCTTC. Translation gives CASSVAQGGIYGYTF.

DNA for the CDR3: TGCGCCAGCAGCTTGACTAGCGGGGGAGATACGCAGTATTTT. Translating gives CASSLTSGGDTQYF. The rearrangement links TRBV5-1 to TRBJ2-3, with 11 bases that match TRBD2. Germline assignment: CDR1 SGHRS and CDR2 YFSETQ. With V trimmed by 1 base and J by 5 bases, 0 bases remained unmatched. This CDR3 spans 14 amino acids. Using reference TRBV5-1 and TRBJ2-3 for the parts outside the CDR3, the full variable domain is KAGVTQTPRYLIKTRGQQVTLSCSPISGHRSVSWYQQTPGQGLQFLFEYFSETQRNKGNFPGRFSGRQFSNSRSEMNVSTLELGDSALYLCASSLTSGGDTQYFGPGTRLTVL.

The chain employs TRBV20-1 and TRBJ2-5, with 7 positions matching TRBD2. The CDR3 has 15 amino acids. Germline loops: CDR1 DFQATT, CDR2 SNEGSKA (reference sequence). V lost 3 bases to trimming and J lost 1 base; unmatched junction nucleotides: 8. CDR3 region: CSASQISGAQETQYF. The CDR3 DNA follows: TGCAGTGCTAGTCAGATCAGCGGGGCCCAAGAGACCCAGTACTTC.

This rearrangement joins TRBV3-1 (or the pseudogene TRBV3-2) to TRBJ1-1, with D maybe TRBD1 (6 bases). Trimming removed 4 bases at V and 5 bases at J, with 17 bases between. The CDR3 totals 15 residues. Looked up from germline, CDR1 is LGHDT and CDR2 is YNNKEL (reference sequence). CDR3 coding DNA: TGTGCCAGCAGCCCCCCCCAGGGGATGGTTACTGAAGCTTTCTTT. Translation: CASSPPQGMVTEAFF.

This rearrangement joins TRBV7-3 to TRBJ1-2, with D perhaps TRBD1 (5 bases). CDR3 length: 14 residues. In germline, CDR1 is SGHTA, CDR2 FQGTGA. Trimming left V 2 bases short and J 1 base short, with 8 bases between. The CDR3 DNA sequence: TGTGCCAGCAGCTTATCGGGGGGTAACTATGGCTACACCTTC. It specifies CASSLSGGNYGYTF.

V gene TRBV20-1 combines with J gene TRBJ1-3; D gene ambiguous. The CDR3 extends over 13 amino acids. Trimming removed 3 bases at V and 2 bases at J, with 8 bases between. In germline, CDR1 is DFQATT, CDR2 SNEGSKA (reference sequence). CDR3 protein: CSASGGPGNTIYF. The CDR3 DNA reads TGCAGTGCTAGTGGAGGGCCTGGAAACACCATATATTTT.

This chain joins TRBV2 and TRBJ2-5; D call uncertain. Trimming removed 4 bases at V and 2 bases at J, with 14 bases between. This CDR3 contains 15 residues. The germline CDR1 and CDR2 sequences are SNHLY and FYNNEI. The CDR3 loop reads CASSAGFTSQETQYF. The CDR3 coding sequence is TGTGCCAGCAGTGCCGGGTTTACATCTCAAGAGACCCAGTACTTC.

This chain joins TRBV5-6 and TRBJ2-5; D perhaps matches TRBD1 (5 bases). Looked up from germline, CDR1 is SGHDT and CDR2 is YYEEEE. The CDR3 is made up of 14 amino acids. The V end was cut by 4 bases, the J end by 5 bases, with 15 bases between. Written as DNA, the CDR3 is TGTGCCAGCAGCCCCCCCAGGGTCGGGGAGACCCAGTACTTC. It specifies CASSPPRVGETQYF.

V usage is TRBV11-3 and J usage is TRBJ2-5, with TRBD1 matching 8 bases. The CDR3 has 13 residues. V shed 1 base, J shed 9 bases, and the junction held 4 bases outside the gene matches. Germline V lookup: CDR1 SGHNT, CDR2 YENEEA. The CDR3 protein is CASSLGQGTAQYF. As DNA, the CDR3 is TGTGCCAGCAGCTTAGGACAGGGGACGGCCCAGTACTTC.

The CDR3 coding sequence is TGTGCCAGCAGCTTGACGGGACACAACCAAGAGACCCAGTACTTC. Translated, it gives CASSLTGHNQETQYF. The chain uses TRBV5-6 and TRBJ2-5; possibly TRBD1 for D (6 bases). Trimming removed 1 base from V and 0 bases from J, with 10 bases in between. This CDR3 is built from 15 residues. Looked up from germline, CDR1 is SGHDT and CDR2 is YYEEEE.

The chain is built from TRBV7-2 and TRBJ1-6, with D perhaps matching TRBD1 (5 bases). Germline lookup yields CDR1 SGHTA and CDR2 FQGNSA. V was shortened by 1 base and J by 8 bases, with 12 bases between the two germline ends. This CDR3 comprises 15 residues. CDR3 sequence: CASSLDNRRDSPLHF. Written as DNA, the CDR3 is TGTGCCAGCAGCTTAGACAACAGGAGGGATTCACCCCTCCACTTT.

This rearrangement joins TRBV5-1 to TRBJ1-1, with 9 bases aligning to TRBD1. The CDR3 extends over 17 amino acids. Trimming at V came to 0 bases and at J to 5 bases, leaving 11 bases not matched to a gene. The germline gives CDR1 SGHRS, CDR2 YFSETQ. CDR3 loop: CASSLEMDHRGHTEAFF. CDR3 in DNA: TGCGCCAGCAGCTTGGAAATGGACCACAGGGGGCATACTGAAGCTTTCTTT. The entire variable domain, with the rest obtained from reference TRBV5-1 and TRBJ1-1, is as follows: KAGVTQTPRYLIKTRGQQVTLSCSPISGHRSVSWYQQTPGQGLQFLFEYFSETQRNKGNFPGRFSGRQFSNSRSEMNVSTLELGDSALYLCASSLEMDHRGHTEAFFGQGTRLTVV.

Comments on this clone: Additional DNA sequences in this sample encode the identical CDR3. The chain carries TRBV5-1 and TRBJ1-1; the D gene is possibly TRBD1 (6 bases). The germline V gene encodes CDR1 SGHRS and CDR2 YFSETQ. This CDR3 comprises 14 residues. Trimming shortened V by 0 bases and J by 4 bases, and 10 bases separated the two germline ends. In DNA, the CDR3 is TGCGCCAGCAGCTTGGCGGGGGGCGGCACTGAAGCTTTCTTT. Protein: CASSLAGGGTEAFF.

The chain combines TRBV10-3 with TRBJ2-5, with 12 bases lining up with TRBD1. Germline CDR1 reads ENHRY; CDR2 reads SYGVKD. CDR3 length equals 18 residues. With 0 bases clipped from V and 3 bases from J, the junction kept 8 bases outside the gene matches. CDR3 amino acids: CAISESWGQGATKETQYF. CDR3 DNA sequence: TGTGCCATCAGTGAGTCGTGGGGACAGGGGGCTACTAAAGAGACCCAGTACTTC.

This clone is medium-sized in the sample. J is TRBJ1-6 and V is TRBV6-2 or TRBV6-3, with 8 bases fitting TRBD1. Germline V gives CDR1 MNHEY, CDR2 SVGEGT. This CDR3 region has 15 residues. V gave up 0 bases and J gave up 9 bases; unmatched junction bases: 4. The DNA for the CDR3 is TGTGCCAGCAGTTACTCAACAGGGACAGGTTCACCCCTCCACTTT. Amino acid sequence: CASSYSTGTGSPLHF.

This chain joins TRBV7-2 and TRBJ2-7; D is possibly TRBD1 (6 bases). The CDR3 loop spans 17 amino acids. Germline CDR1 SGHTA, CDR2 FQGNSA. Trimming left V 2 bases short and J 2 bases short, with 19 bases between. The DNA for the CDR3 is TGTGCCAGCAGCTTACCCCCCCGGGCAGGGGTACCCTACGAGCAGTACTTC. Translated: CASSLPPRAGVPYEQYF.

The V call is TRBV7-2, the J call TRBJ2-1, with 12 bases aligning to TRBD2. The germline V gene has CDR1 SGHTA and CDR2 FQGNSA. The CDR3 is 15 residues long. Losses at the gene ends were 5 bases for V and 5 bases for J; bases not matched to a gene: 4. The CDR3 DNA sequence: TGTGCCAGCAGCCTGACTAGCGGGGGTCACAATGAGCAGTTCTTC. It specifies CASSLTSGGHNEQFF.

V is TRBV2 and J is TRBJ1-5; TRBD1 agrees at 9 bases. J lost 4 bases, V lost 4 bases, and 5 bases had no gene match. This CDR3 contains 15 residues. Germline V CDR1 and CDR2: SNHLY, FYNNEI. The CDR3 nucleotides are TGTGCCAGCAGTGTATCTGGACAGGGGAATCAGCCCCAGCATTTT. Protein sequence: CASSVSGQGNQPQHF. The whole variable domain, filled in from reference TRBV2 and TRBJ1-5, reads EPEVTQTPSHQVTQMGQEVILRCVPISNHLYFYWYRQILGQKVEFLVSFYNNEISEKSEIFDDQFSVERPDGSNFTLKIRSTKLEDSAMYFCASSVSGQGNQPQHFGDGTRLSIL.

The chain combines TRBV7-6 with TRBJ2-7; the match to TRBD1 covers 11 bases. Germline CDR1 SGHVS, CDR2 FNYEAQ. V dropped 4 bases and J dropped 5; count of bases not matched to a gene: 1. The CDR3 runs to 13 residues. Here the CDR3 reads CASSWTGGHEQYF. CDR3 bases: TGTGCCAGCAGCTGGACAGGGGGCCACGAGCAGTACTTC.

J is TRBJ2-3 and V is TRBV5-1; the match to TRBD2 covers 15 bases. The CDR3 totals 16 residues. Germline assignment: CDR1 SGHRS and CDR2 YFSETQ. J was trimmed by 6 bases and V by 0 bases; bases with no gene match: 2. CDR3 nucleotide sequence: TGCGCCAGCAGCTTGGGGACTAGCGGGGGGGTTGATACGCAGTATTTT. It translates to CASSLGTSGGVDTQYF.

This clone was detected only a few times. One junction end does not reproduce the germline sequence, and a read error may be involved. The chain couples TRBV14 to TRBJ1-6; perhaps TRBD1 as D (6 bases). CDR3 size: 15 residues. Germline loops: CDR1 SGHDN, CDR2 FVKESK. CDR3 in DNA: TGTGCCAGCAGCACGTTAACAGGGATCAATTCCCCCCTCCACTTT. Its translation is CASSTLTGINSPLHF.